Following are 3 T cell receptor beta chains from one sample sequenced in a study of neoadjuvant anti-PD-1 for oral cavity cancer. Assay: immunoSEQ multiplex PCR; the TCRdb copy retains only in-frame clones and omits some. The table records 15,000 to 20,000 clones, around two thirds of them present only once. The sequencing used PBMCs, collected before nivolumab (anti-PD-1) treatment. All receptors come from a person aged 35-79 years with oral cavity squamous cell carcinoma.

The chain carries TRBV6-1 and TRBJ2-5, with no clear D. The CDR3 has 11 amino acids. V shed 7 bases and J shed 5 bases, with 8 bases lying between them. Germline V lookup: CDR1 MNHNS, CDR2 SASEGT. The CDR3 spells CASMLWETQYF. CDR3 coding DNA: TGTGCCAGCATGCTGTGGGAGACCCAGTACTTC.

This clone was recorded once. The CDR3 DNA reads TGTGCCAGCAGTGAATTGCAAGGCGACGAGCAGTACTTC. It encodes CASSELQGDEQYF. The rearrangement links TRBV6-1 to TRBJ2-7; D ambiguous. The CDR3 length is 13 residues. Germline values: CDR1 MNHNS, CDR2 SASEGT. The V and J ends lost 2 bases and 5 bases respectively, with 10 bases between them.

The rearrangement joins TRBV2 to TRBJ2-6; D gene unclear. This CDR3 contains 17 residues. The V end was cut by 4 bases, the J end by 3 bases, with 16 bases between. Germline V lookup: CDR1 SNHLY, CDR2 FYNNEI. CDR3 protein: CASSVSYKGFGANVLTF. The CDR3, as DNA: TGTGCCAGCAGTGTTAGCTATAAGGGTTTTGGGGCCAACGTCCTGACTTTC.